The clone carrying this T cell receptor (beta chain) was picked up a small number of times. The data derive from a study of molecular identifiers for immune sequencing clone quantification. A single record per CDR3 protein comes from TCRdb applying MiXCR to the PCR reads. The repertoire holds some 590,000 distinct CDR3 sequences, with around 25% as singletons. The naive CD8 libraries originated from between 20,000 and 1,000,000 sorted cells and drew on 10%, 30% or 50% RNA. In germline, CDR1 is ENHRY, CDR2 SYGVKD. After removal of 0 bases from V and 2 bases from J, the junction contained 9 bases not matched to a gene. The CDR3 runs 19 residues.

The sample taken for sequencing was naive CD8+ T cells from blood, with Jurkat cell RNA spiked in. Described subset: FACS-sorted CD8+CD4-CCR7+CD45RA+ naive T cells. The chain recombines TRBV10-3 with TRBJ2-1; 11 bases are shared with TRBD2. This clonotype was sampled from a human donor in good health. Some libraries in this study had Jurkat cell RNA spiked in. The CDR3 DNA reads as TGTGCCATCAGTGAGTCGAGTAGCGGGAGGGCCGGCACCTACAATGAGCAGTTCTTC. Protein: CAISESSSGRAGTYNEQFF.